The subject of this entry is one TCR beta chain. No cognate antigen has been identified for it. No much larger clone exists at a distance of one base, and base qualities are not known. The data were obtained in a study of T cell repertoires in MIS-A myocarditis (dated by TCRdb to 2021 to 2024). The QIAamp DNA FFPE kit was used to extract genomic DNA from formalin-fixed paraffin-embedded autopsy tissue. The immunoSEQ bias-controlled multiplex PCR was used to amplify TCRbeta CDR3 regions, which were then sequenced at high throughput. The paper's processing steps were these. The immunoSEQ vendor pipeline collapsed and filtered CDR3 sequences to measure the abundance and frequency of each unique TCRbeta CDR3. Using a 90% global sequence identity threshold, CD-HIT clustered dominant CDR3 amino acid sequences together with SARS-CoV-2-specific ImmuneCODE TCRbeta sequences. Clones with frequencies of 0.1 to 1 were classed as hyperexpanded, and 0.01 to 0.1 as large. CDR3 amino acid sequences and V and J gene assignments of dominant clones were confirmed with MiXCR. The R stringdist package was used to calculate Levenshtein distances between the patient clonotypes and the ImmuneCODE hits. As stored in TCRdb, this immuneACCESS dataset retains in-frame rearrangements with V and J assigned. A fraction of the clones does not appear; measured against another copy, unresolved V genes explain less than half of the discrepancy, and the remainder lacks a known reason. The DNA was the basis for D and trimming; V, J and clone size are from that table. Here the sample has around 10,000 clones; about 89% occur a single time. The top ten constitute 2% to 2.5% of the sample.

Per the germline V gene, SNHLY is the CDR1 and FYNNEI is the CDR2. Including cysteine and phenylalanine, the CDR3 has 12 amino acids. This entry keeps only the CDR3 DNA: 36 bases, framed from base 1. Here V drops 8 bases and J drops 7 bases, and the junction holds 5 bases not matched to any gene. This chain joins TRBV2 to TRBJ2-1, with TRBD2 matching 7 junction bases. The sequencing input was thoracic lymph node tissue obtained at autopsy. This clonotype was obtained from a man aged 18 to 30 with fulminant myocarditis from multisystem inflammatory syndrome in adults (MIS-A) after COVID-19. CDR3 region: CASGDYFNEQFF. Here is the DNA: TGTGCCAGCGGGGACTACTTTAATGAGCAGTTCTTC.